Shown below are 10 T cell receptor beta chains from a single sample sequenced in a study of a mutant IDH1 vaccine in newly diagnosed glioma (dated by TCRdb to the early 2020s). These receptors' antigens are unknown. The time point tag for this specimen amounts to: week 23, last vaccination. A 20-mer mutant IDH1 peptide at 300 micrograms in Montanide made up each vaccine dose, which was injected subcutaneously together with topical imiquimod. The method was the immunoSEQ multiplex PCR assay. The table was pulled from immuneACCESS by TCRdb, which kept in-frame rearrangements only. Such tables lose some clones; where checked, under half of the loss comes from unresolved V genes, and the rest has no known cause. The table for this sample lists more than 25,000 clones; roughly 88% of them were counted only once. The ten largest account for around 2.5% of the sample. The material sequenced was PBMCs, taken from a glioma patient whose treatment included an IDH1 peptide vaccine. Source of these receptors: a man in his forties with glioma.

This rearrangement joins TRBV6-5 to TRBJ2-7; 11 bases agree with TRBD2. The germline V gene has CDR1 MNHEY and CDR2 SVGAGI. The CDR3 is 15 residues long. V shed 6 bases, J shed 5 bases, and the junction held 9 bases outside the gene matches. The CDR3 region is CASSPTGTSGHEQYF. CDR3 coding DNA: TGTGCCAGCAGCCCAACCGGGACTAGCGGTCACGAGCAGTACTTC.

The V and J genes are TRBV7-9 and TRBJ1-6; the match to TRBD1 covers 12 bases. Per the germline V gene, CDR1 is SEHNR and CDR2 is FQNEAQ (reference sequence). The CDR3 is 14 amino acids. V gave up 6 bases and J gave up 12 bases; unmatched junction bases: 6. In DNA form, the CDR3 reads TGTGCCAGCAGACCCGGGACAGGGGGCTTACCCCTCCACTTT. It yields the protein CASRPGTGGLPLHF. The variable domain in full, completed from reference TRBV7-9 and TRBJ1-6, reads DTGVSQNPRHKITKRGQNVTFRCDPISEHNRLYWYRQTLGQGPEFLTYFQNEAQLEKSRLLSDRFSAERPKGSFSTLEIQRTEQGDSAMYLCASRPGTGGLPLHFGNGTRLTVT.

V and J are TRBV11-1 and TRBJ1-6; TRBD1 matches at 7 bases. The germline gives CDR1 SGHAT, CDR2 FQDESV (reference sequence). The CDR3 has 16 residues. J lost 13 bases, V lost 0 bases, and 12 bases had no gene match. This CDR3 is CASSLASTGSPFPLHF. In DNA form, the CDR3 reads TGTGCCAGCAGCTTAGCTTCGACAGGGAGCCCTTTCCCCCTCCACTTT. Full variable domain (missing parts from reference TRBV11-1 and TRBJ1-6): EAEVAQSPRYKITEKSQAVAFWCDPISGHATLYWYRQILGQGPELLVQFQDESVVDDSQLPKDRFSAERLKGVDSTLKIQPAELGDSAMYLCASSLASTGSPFPLHFGNGTRLTVT.

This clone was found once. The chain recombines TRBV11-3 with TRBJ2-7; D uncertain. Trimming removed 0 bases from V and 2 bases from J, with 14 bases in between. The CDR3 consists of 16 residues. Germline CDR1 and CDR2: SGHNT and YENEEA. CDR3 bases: TGTGCCAGCAGCTTAGATCGTCTTGGAGTTCCCTACGAGCAGTACTTC. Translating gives CASSLDRLGVPYEQYF.

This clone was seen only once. The DNA for the CDR3 is TGCGCCAGCAGTCATCCGGGCCAGAGCACAGATACGCAGTATTTT. Encoded protein: CASSHPGQSTDTQYF. The rearrangement links TRBV4-1 to TRBJ2-3; D not resolved. There are 15 residues in the CDR3. The germline gives CDR1 MGHRA, CDR2 YSYEKL. Trimming removed 6 bases at V and 0 bases at J, with 13 bases between.

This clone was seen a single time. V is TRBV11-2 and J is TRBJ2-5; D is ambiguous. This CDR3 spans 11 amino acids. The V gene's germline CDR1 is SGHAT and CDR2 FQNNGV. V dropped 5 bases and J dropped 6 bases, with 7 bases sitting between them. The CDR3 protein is CASSLGQTQYF. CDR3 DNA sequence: TGTGCCAGCAGCCTCGGCCAGACCCAGTACTTC.

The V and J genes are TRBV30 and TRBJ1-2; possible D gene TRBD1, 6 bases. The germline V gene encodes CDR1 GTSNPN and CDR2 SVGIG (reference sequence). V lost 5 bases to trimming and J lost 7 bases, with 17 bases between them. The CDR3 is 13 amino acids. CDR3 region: CAWGRVGQPGYTF. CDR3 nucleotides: TGTGCCTGGGGCCGAGTCGGACAGCCTGGCTACACCTTC.

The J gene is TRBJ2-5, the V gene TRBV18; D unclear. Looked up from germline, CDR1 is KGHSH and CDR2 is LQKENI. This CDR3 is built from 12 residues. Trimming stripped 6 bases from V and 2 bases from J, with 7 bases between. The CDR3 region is CASSDTQETQYF. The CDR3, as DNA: TGTGCCAGCTCTGACACTCAAGAGACCCAGTACTTC.

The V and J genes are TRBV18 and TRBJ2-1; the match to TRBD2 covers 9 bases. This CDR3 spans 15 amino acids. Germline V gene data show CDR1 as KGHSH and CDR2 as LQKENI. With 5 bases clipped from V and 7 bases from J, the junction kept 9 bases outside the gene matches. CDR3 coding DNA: TGTGCCAGCTCAGAGCGGGAGGCGGGGTGGAATGAGCAGTTCTTC. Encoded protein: CASSEREAGWNEQFF.

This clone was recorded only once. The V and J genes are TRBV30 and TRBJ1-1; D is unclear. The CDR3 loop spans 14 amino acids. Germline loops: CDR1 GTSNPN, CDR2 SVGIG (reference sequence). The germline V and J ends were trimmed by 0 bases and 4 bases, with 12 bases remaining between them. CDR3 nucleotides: TGTGCCTGGAGTGTGGGTAGGACCGGCACTGAAGCTTTCTTT. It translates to CAWSVGRTGTEAFF.